The 15 T cell receptor beta chains in this list originate from one sample, sequenced in a study of blood T cell repertoires in COVID-19. Profiled with immunoSEQ multiplex PCR; TCRdb holds only in-frame clones, not every one. The sample records under 450,000 clones, approximately 89% being singletons. Source material: PBMCs or T cells enriched from blood (not recorded which). Source of these receptors: a woman aged 40 to 50 who had been exposed to COVID-19.

V gene TRBV19 combines with J gene TRBJ2-1; 10 nucleotides match TRBD2. Germline V CDR1 and CDR2: LNHDA, SQIVND (reference sequence). The CDR3 runs 15 residues. Trimming at V came to 3 bases and at J to 8 bases, leaving 7 bases not matched to a gene. CDR3 residues: CASSITSGRADEQFF. DNA of the CDR3: TGTGCCAGTAGTATTACAAGCGGGAGGGCCGATGAGCAGTTCTTC.

V gene TRBV30 combines with J gene TRBJ1-6; perhaps TRBD1 as D (5 bases). The CDR3 contains 14 residues. The V gene lost 0 bases and the J gene lost 9 bases, with 12 bases spanning the gap. Germline V gene lookup returns CDR1 GTSNPN and CDR2 SVGIG (reference sequence). The DNA for the CDR3 is TGTGCCTGGAGTGTGGGAGGGGTAGTTTCACCCCTCCACTTT. Translating gives CAWSVGGVVSPLHF.

This chain uses TRBV20-1 with TRBJ2-1; a weak D match, TRBD2 (6 bases). This CDR3 is built from 12 residues. The V gene's germline CDR1 is DFQATT and CDR2 SNEGSKA (reference sequence). V lost 3 bases to trimming and J lost 4 bases, with 7 bases between them. As DNA, the CDR3 is TGCAGTGCTAGTAGCGGTTACAATGAGCAGTTCTTC. Translated, it gives CSASSGYNEQFF.

The gene calls are TRBV3-1 (or the pseudogene TRBV3-2) and TRBJ2-2; weak D call: TRBD2 (5 bases). The CDR3 has 15 residues. The germline V and J ends were trimmed by 4 bases and 4 bases, with 13 bases remaining between them. Germline CDR1 LGHDT, CDR2 YNNKEL (reference sequence). CDR3 in amino acids: CASSPPGRGTGELFF. The DNA for the CDR3 is TGTGCCAGCAGCCCCCCAGGCCGGGGCACCGGGGAGCTGTTTTTT.

This sequence joins TRBV9 and TRBJ1-2, with 12 bases aligning to TRBD1. With V trimmed by 0 bases and J by 4 bases, 4 bases remained unmatched. The CDR3 totals 16 residues. Germline V gene data show CDR1 as SGDLS and CDR2 as YYNGEE. CDR3 DNA sequence: TGTGCCAGCAGCGTAGCCGGGACAGGGGGCTTCTATGGCTACACCTTC. Encoded protein: CASSVAGTGGFYGYTF.

The chain is built from TRBV2 and TRBJ1-5; 9 bases map to TRBD1. CDR1 is SNHLY and CDR2 is FYNNEI in the germline V gene. The length of the CDR3 is 16 residues. Trimming removed 0 bases from V and 6 bases from J; junction bases left unmatched: 6. CDR3: CASSEALGQGGQPQHF. DNA of the CDR3: TGTGCCAGCAGTGAAGCGTTGGGACAGGGTGGTCAGCCCCAGCATTTT. Looking up the rest from reference TRBV2 and TRBJ1-5 gives the full variable domain: EPEVTQTPSHQVTQMGQEVILRCVPISNHLYFYWYRQILGQKVEFLVSFYNNEISEKSEIFDDQFSVERPDGSNFTLKIRSTKLEDSAMYFCASSEALGQGGQPQHFGDGTRLSIL.

The CDR3: CAIPTSGSRHEQYF. The CDR3 coding sequence is TGTGCCATACCTACTAGCGGGAGCCGCCACGAGCAGTACTTC. The gene calls are TRBV24-1 and TRBJ2-7; 11 positions agree with TRBD2. The V gene end was trimmed by 11 bases and the J gene end by 5 bases; junction bases not matched to a gene: 10. This CDR3 is built from 14 residues. Germline V gene lookup returns CDR1 KGHDR and CDR2 SFDVKD.

The gene calls are TRBV30 and TRBJ1-2, with TRBD1 matching over 7 bases. The germline gives CDR1 GTSNPN, CDR2 SVGIG (reference sequence). With 3 bases clipped from V and 8 bases from J, the junction kept 9 bases outside the gene matches. The CDR3 is 13 amino acids. The CDR3, as DNA: TGTGCCTGGAGGGCAACAGGGGTAATAGGCTACACCTTC. Translated, it gives CAWRATGVIGYTF.

The chain recombines TRBV4-1 with TRBJ1-6; D remains unclear. V lost 0 bases, J lost 15 bases, and 12 bases lay in between. Germline V gene data show CDR1 as MGHRA and CDR2 as YSYEKL. The CDR3 is 13 amino acids. The CDR3 loop is CASSQDRGMRLHF. In DNA, the CDR3 is TGCGCCAGCAGCCAAGATAGAGGGATGCGCCTCCACTTT.

The rearrangement uses TRBV5-1 and TRBJ2-5; unclear D gene. CDR1 is SGHRS and CDR2 is YFSETQ in the germline V gene. This CDR3 contains 13 residues. Trimming cost V 0 bases and J 2 bases, with 5 bases left between them. The CDR3 reads CASSLDKQETQYF. The CDR3 DNA is TGCGCCAGCAGCTTGGACAAACAAGAGACCCAGTACTTC.

A few counts support this clone. The rearrangement joins TRBV5-5 to TRBJ1-5; TRBD1 is a possible D gene (6 bases). The CDR3 runs 16 residues. In germline, CDR1 is SGHKS, CDR2 YYEKEE (reference sequence). V gave up 4 bases and J gave up 0 bases, with 14 bases separating them. CDR3 region: CASSPANRASNQPQHF. The CDR3 DNA follows: TGTGCCAGCAGCCCCGCGAACAGGGCTAGCAATCAGCCCCAGCATTTT.

This rearrangement joins TRBV5-1 to TRBJ1-4; 8 bases align to TRBD1. V was clipped by 4 bases and J by 7 bases; unmatched bases: 9. This CDR3 contains 15 residues. Looked up from germline, CDR1 is SGHRS and CDR2 is YFSETQ. In nucleotides, the CDR3 is TGCGCCAGCAGCCTGGGTCAGGGGGCGTTTGAAAAACTGTTTTTT. Translating gives CASSLGQGAFEKLFF.

CDR3 in DNA: TGTGCCAGCAGTGACCCCCTATCGTACAATGAGCAGTTCTTC. Its protein is CASSDPLSYNEQFF. The chain employs TRBV2 and TRBJ2-1; D is ambiguous. Germline V gene data show CDR1 as SNHLY and CDR2 as FYNNEI. The CDR3 is made up of 14 amino acids. Between the trimmed V and J ends, which lost 3 bases and 4 bases, there was a span of 10 bases. The full variable domain, its missing parts supplied by reference TRBV2 and TRBJ2-1, is EPEVTQTPSHQVTQMGQEVILRCVPISNHLYFYWYRQILGQKVEFLVSFYNNEISEKSEIFDDQFSVERPDGSNFTLKIRSTKLEDSAMYFCASSDPLSYNEQFFGPGTRLTVL.

This rearrangement joins TRBV5-4 to TRBJ1-2, with a weak D call TRBD1 (6 bases). Trimming left V 0 bases short and J 4 bases short, with 10 bases between. Germline CDR1 and CDR2: SGHNT and YYREEE (reference sequence). The CDR3 sequence is 14 residues long. CDR3 coding DNA: TGTGCCAGCAGCTTGGACAGGGATTCCTATGGCTACACCTTC. Translating gives CASSLDRDSYGYTF.

J is TRBJ2-7 and V is TRBV5-1; TRBD1 matches 7 bases. The CDR3 loop spans 15 amino acids. The V and J ends lost 2 bases and 5 bases, in that order; junction bases with no gene match: 10. Germline V gene sequence: CDR1 SGHRS, CDR2 YFSETQ. The CDR3 loop is CASSFPATGKNEQYF. The CDR3 coding sequence is TGCGCCAGCAGCTTCCCCGCGACAGGGAAGAACGAGCAGTACTTC.